This TCR beta chain came from a study of beta chain features in type 1 diabetes. Study-level background: Patients did not differ from healthy donors in age, gender or cell yield.

Of note for this clone: The antigen is undetermined.

The authors reverse transcribed all of the isolated RNA, so sequencing captured expressed TCRB transcripts. TCRdb's copy holds only in-frame clones and misses some; the assay was immunoSEQ multiplex PCR. The sample includes over 600,000 clones, 9.5% to 15% seen only once; the top ten take approximately 0.11%. Whole-study results and caveats: Naive, central memory and Treg TCRB repertoires appeared more alike in patients than in healthy donors. All four CD4+ subsets of Type 1 diabetes patients contained TCRB CDR3s that were moderately but significantly shorter.

Donors underwent one heparinised blood draw, about 120 mL on average. CD45RO/CCR7/CD25/CD127/CD95/CD27 separated CD4+ naive, central memory, regulatory and stem cell-like memory cells by sorting. The V gene's germline CDR1 is SNHLY and CDR2 FYNNEI. This CDR3 spans 16 amino acids. V gave up 6 bases and J gave up 7 bases, with 21 bases separating them. Sequencing was carried out using naive CD4+ T cells from blood. The TCR originated in a man aged 25 to 45 with type 1 diabetes. This rearrangement joins TRBV2 to TRBJ1-4; D may be TRBD1 (5 bases). CDR3 protein: CASSTRTVGAGEKLFF. CDR3 in DNA: TGTGCCAGCAGCACCCGCACAGTCGGGGCTGGTGAAAAACTGTTTTTT.